This T cell receptor beta chain stems from a study of shared clonotypes between healthy human individuals. Whole-study results and caveats: It was the non-shared clonotypes that had lower generation probabilities than clonotypes shared by all four donors. Several donors held about 4.5% of naive CD4 clonotypes in common. Only a few donors were included, so the genetic and exposure-history diversity represented was limited.

Repertoires were generated with immunoSEQ multiplex PCR, while TCRdb's copy carries only in-frame clones and drops some. The sample comprises over a million clones, more than 95% of which are singletons, and 1.2% rests with the top ten. Germline CDR1 reads SQVTM; CDR2 reads ANQGSEA. After removal of 4 bases from V and 4 bases from J, the junction contained 14 bases not matched to a gene. The CDR3 is 16 residues long. A remark on this clone: The antigen remains undetermined.

This TCR was recovered from a man aged 25 to 40 in good health. This chain links TRBV29-1 with TRBJ2-5, with 8 bases lining up with TRBD1. Sequenced input: naive CD4+ T cells sorted from blood. The subset here: CD45RA+ positively selected. CDR3 in amino acids: CSVVRSRGPQGETQYF. As DNA, the CDR3 is TGCAGCGTTGTCCGTAGCAGGGGGCCGCAAGGAGAGACCCAGTACTTC.